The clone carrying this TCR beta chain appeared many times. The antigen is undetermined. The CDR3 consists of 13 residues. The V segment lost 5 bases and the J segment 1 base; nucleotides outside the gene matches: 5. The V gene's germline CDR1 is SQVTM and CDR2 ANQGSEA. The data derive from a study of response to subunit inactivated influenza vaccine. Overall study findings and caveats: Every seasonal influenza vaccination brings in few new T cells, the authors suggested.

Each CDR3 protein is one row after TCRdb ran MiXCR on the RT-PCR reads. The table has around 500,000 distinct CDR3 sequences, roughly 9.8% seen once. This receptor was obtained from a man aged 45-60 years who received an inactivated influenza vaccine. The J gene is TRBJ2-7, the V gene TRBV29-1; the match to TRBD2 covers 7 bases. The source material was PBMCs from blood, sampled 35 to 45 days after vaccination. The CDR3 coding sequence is TGCAGCGTTCGTACGGGGGGATCCTACGAGCAGTACTTC. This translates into CSVRTGGSYEQYF.